This TCR beta chain derives from a study of OX40 agonist ivuxolimab in advanced cancers. Study-wide findings and caveats: Clonal expansion from baseline to week 6 occurred in both CD4+ and CD8+ T cells. No antigen was identified for the clonally expanded peripheral T cells. It was also the case that some nonresponders had low normalized T-cell clonal expansion.

On this clone: Its antigen is unidentified.

CDR3 length equals 14 residues. V lost 1 base and J 5 bases, leaving 9 bases between the germline ends. Germline CDR1 is LNHNV and CDR2 is YYDKDF (reference sequence). Data came from immunoSEQ multiplex PCR; TCRdb stores just in-frame clones and leaves some out. The table includes some 43,000 clones, 88% detected once. Source: CD4+ or CD8+ T cells sorted from blood, taken in a trial of the OX40 agonist ivuxolimab. The TCR was taken from an adult with an advanced solid tumor such as melanoma, head and neck, liver or kidney cancer. The V call is TRBV15, the J call TRBJ1-3; D not certain. CDR3 coding DNA: TGTGCCACCAGCAGAGCTGACGGTAGAAACACCATATATTTT. Residues: CATSRADGRNTIYF.